The present entry profiles one T cell receptor (beta chain) with its context. Its antigen remains unknown. The data derive from a study of Tregs in tolerant kidney transplant recipients. Findings and limits, study-wide: Expanding Tregs on activated donor B cells appeared to best identify donor-specific TCRbeta clones. Few patients were studied, so findings need validation in larger groups.

Profiled with immunoSEQ multiplex PCR; TCRdb holds only in-frame clones, not every one. The sample consists of hundreds of thousands of clones, about 80% of them appearing once. Per germline, CDR1 SNHLY and CDR2 FYNNEI. V gave up 0 bases and J gave up 7 bases, with 12 bases separating them. The CDR3 totals 14 residues. Sequenced input: CD4+ T cells from blood. The source is a human donor in good health. The chain has TRBV2 and TRBJ1-2; the D is unclear. The CDR3 coding sequence is TGTGCCAGCAGTGAAGCTTCTGTAATTCTTGGCTACACCTTC. Its protein product is CASSEASVILGYTF.